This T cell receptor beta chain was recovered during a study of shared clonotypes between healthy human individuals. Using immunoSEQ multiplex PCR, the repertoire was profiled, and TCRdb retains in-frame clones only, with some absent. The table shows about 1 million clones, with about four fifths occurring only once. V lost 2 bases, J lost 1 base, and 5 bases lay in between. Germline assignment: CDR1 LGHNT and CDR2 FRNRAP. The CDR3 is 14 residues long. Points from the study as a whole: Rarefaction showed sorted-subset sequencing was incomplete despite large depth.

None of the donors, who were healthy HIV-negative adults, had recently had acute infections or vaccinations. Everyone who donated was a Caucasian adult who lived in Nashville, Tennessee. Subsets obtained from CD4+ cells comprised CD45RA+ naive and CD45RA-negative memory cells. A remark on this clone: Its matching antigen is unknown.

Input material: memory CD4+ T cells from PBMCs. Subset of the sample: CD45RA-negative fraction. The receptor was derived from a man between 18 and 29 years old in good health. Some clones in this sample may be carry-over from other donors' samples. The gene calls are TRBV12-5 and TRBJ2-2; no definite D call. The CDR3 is CASGLLGNTGELFF. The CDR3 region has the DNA TGTGCTAGTGGTTTGCTAGGGAACACCGGGGAGCTGTTTTTT.